The 31 T cell receptor beta chains below were found in one sample sequenced in a study of beta chain features in type 1 diabetes. Study observations and caveats: Within each of all four CD4+ subsets, Type 1 diabetes patients had TCRB CDR3s that were moderately but significantly shorter.

Their specific antigens are unknown. The whole isolated RNA underwent reverse transcription, so sequencing captured expressed TCRB transcripts. Some clones are missing from TCRdb's copy, which holds only in-frame ones; the method was immunoSEQ multiplex PCR. The data show 20,000 to 25,000 clones, with 50% to 70% seen just once and 0.35% to 0.4% held by the top ten. The specimen sequenced was stem cell memory CD4+ T cells from blood. The source of these receptors is a man aged 18 to 30 with type 1 diabetes.

The gene calls are TRBV6-1 and TRBJ1-1, with 8 nucleotides matching TRBD1. CDR1 and CDR2 from the germline V gene are MNHNS and SASEGT. CDR3 length: 15 residues. V lost 6 bases, J lost 6 bases, and 12 bases stayed unmatched. CDR3 protein: CASREPGQGGPEAFF. As DNA, the CDR3 is TGTGCCAGCAGGGAACCCGGACAGGGCGGGCCTGAAGCTTTCTTT.

V usage is TRBV18 and J usage is TRBJ1-1; 8 nucleotides align to TRBD1. The V segment lost 6 bases and the J segment 4 bases; nucleotides outside the gene matches: 4. Germline CDR1 is KGHSH and CDR2 is LQKENI. CDR3 length: 13 amino acids. CDR3: CASSPDRGTEAFF. CDR3 nucleotides: TGTGCCAGCTCTCCCGACAGGGGCACTGAAGCTTTCTTT.

The rearrangement joins TRBV29-1 to TRBJ1-2; D is perhaps TRBD1 (5 bases). The V and J ends lost 7 bases and 8 bases respectively, with 29 bases between them. The CDR3 is 16 residues long. Germline assignment: CDR1 SQVTM and CDR2 ANQGSEA. This chain's CDR3 is CSAPRRVGQGTGGYTF. For the CDR3, the DNA is TGCAGCGCTCCCCGCCGGGTGGGGCAGGGAACCGGGGGCTACACCTTC.

V and J are TRBV28 and TRBJ2-5; 8 bases agree with TRBD2. Germline CDR1 reads MDHEN; CDR2 reads SYDVKM. The CDR3 covers 16 residues. After removal of 4 bases from V and 1 base from J, the junction contained 8 bases not matched to a gene. This CDR3 is CASSYLPSGGQETQYF. The CDR3 bases are TGTGCCAGCAGTTACTTACCCAGCGGGGGCCAAGAGACCCAGTACTTC.

The V gene is TRBV10-3, the J gene TRBJ2-3; D not resolved. Trimming removed 3 bases at V and 1 base at J, with 14 bases between. The length of the CDR3 is 16 residues. Germline V gene data show CDR1 as ENHRY and CDR2 as SYGVKD. This CDR3 reads CAISDFGGARTDTQYF. The DNA of the CDR3 is TGTGCCATCAGTGATTTTGGCGGAGCCCGCACAGATACGCAGTATTTT.

This sequence joins TRBV5-1 and TRBJ2-1; the match to TRBD1 covers 7 bases. With 4 bases clipped from V and 4 bases from J, the junction kept 2 bases outside the gene matches. CDR3 length: 13 amino acids. Germline CDR1 reads SGHRS; CDR2 reads YFSETQ. The CDR3 protein is CASSMGQYNEQFF. The CDR3 DNA is TGCGCCAGCAGCATGGGACAGTACAATGAGCAGTTCTTC.

This clone was observed a single time. The genes are TRBV7-2 and TRBJ2-5; 9 bases fit TRBD2. The trim removed 0 bases at V and 1 base at J, leaving 3 bases unmatched. This CDR3 spans 16 amino acids. Germline CDR1 is SGHTA and CDR2 is FQGNSA. The CDR3 protein is CASSLAPAGGQETQYF. CDR3 sequence (DNA): TGTGCCAGCAGCTTAGCACCAGCGGGGGGCCAAGAGACCCAGTACTTC.

The gene calls are TRBV7-2 and TRBJ2-7; the D gene is possibly TRBD2 (5 bases). The CDR3 has 13 residues. Trimming removed 2 bases at V and 9 bases at J, with 14 bases between. The germline gives CDR1 SGHTA, CDR2 FQGNSA. CDR3 in amino acids: CASSLNDYMRQYF. DNA of the CDR3: TGTGCCAGCAGCTTAAACGACTACATGCGGCAGTACTTC.

The CDR3 sequence: CASSPQGRAEAFF. The CDR3 bases are TGTGCCAGCTCACCACAGGGGAGGGCTGAAGCTTTCTTT. The V gene is TRBV18, the J gene TRBJ1-1; perhaps TRBD1 as D (5 bases). The CDR3 has 13 residues. CDR1 is KGHSH, CDR2 LQKENI, per germline. The V end lost 1 base, the J end lost 6 bases, and 9 bases lay between the germline ends.

The table lists this clone with a count of one. The chain carries TRBV7-2 and TRBJ2-3; 7 positions agree with TRBD2. The CDR3 is 15 residues long. CDR1 and CDR2 (germline): SGHTA, FQGNSA. The junction had 6 bases not matched to a gene; V was cut back by 0 bases and J by 6 bases. The DNA for the CDR3 is TGTGCCAGCAGCTTAGCGGGCGGGGGTGGTGATACGCAGTATTTT. Its protein product is CASSLAGGGGDTQYF.

In this sample, this clone turned up a few times. V gene TRBV18 combines with J gene TRBJ1-1; TRBD1 is a possible D gene (5 bases). The V and J ends lost 6 bases and 5 bases respectively, with 19 bases between them. Germline V lookup: CDR1 KGHSH, CDR2 LQKENI. This CDR3 is built from 15 residues. The CDR3, as DNA: TGTGCCAGCTCCAAGGAGCAGGGAGGATGGACTGAAGCTTTCTTT. It yields the protein CASSKEQGGWTEAFF.

This clone appeared a few times. The chain employs TRBV11-2 and TRBJ2-5, with unresolved D. Germline V gives CDR1 SGHAT, CDR2 FQNNGV. The V gene lost 5 bases and the J gene lost 2 bases, with 15 bases spanning the gap. CDR3 length equals 15 residues. The CDR3 protein is CASSMIGSRQETQYF. The CDR3, as DNA: TGTGCCAGCAGCATGATCGGTTCGCGGCAAGAGACCCAGTACTTC.

The rearrangement uses TRBV7-2 and TRBJ2-3; D might be TRBD2 (6 bases). The CDR3 runs to 12 residues. Trimming took 2 bases from V and 8 from J, leaving 8 bases between them. The germline V gene encodes CDR1 SGHTA and CDR2 FQGNSA. CDR3 amino acids: CASSLPSVTQYF. Written as DNA, the CDR3 is TGTGCCAGCAGCTTACCTAGCGTTACGCAGTATTTT.

The chain's CDR3 is CASSPRGYNEQFF. The CDR3 DNA follows: TGTGCCAGCAGCCCCCGGGGCTACAATGAGCAGTTCTTC. V is TRBV9 and J is TRBJ2-1; D possibly corresponds to TRBD2 (5 bases). The CDR3 runs to 13 residues. V was shortened by 4 bases and J by 3 bases, with 8 bases between the two germline ends. Germline values: CDR1 SGDLS, CDR2 YYNGEE.

This clone was seen only a few times. The genes are TRBV10-3 and TRBJ2-5, with 9 positions matching TRBD1. V shed 0 bases, J shed 1 base, and the junction held 3 bases outside the gene matches. Per germline, CDR1 ENHRY and CDR2 SYGVKD. This CDR3 contains 16 residues. The CDR3 DNA is TGTGCCATCAGTGAGTCGAGGACAGGGGCCCAAGAGACCCAGTACTTC. Protein product: CAISESRTGAQETQYF.

The V call is TRBV28, the J call TRBJ2-1; 8 nucleotides line up with TRBD2. Losses at the gene ends were 6 bases for V and 2 bases for J; bases not matched to a gene: 3. Looked up from germline, CDR1 is MDHEN and CDR2 is SYDVKM. The CDR3 is made up of 14 amino acids. The CDR3 region has the DNA TGTGCCAGCAGGAAAGCGGGGGCCTACAATGAGCAGTTCTTC. Translated, it gives CASRKAGAYNEQFF.

The J gene is TRBJ1-1, the V gene TRBV30, with D maybe TRBD1 (5 bases). The V end was cut by 3 bases, the J end by 4 bases, with 12 bases between. Per germline, CDR1 GTSNPN and CDR2 SVGIG (reference sequence). CDR3 size: 13 residues. CDR3 nucleotides: TGTGCCTGGAGGAGGGGAGGATTCACTGAAGCTTTCTTT. Its translation: CAWRRGGFTEAFF.

The V and J genes are TRBV29-1 and TRBJ1-1; D possibly corresponds to TRBD1 (5 bases). The CDR3 spans 13 residues. Trimming shortened V by 5 bases and J by 1 base, and 11 bases separated the two germline ends. Germline CDR1 and CDR2: SQVTM and ANQGSEA. In nucleotides, the CDR3 is TGCAGCGTTATGGACACATCGAACACTGAAGCTTTCTTT. Encoded protein: CSVMDTSNTEAFF.

This chain uses TRBV30 with TRBJ1-2; 10 bases line up with TRBD1. CDR3 length: 13 residues. J was trimmed by 4 bases and V by 7 bases; bases with no gene match: 6. Germline CDR1 GTSNPN, CDR2 SVGIG (reference sequence). In nucleotides, the CDR3 is TGTGCCTCGACGACAGGGGGCAGCTATGGCTACACCTTC. This translates into CASTTGGSYGYTF.

This sequence joins TRBV28 and TRBJ2-7, with 11 bases fitting TRBD2. The CDR3 totals 17 residues. The V gene's germline CDR1 is MDHEN and CDR2 SYDVKM. V dropped 0 bases and J dropped 0; count of bases not matched to a gene: 4. In DNA, the CDR3 is TGTGCCAGCAGTTTATGGGCTAGCGGGAGGAGCTCCTACGAGCAGTACTTC. It yields the protein CASSLWASGRSSYEQYF.

This clone occurred a few times. The chain couples TRBV5-1 to TRBJ2-3, with TRBD2 identical over 14 bases. Germline V gene sequence: CDR1 SGHRS, CDR2 YFSETQ. Trimming cost V 4 bases and J 9 bases; bases outside gene matches: 4. The CDR3 is 14 amino acids. CDR3: CASSPGLAGDTQYF. The CDR3 nucleotides read TGCGCCAGCAGCCCGGGACTAGCGGGAGACACGCAGTATTTT.

V and J are TRBV10-3 and TRBJ2-7; no clear D. The CDR3 contains 15 residues. Trimming stripped 3 bases from V and 2 bases from J, with 14 bases between. Germline V lookup: CDR1 ENHRY, CDR2 SYGVKD. The CDR3 region is CAISDRSQSTYEQYF. The CDR3 DNA reads as TGTGCCATCAGTGACCGGAGCCAATCTACCTACGAGCAGTACTTC.

The chain joins TRBV19 to TRBJ2-7; 12 nucleotides match TRBD2. The ends lost 6 bases at V and 2 bases at J; junction bases unmatched: 5. CDR3 length: 15 residues. Germline V gene data show CDR1 as LNHDA and CDR2 as SQIVND (reference sequence). The CDR3 loop reads CASRRTSGTPYEQYF. The CDR3 nucleotides are TGTGCCAGTAGACGGACTAGCGGGACCCCCTACGAGCAGTACTTC.

The rearrangement links TRBV5-4 to TRBJ2-2; 10 bases map to TRBD1. The V gene's germline CDR1 is SGHNT and CDR2 YYREEE (reference sequence). This CDR3 is 15 amino acids long. V lost 4 bases, J lost 12 bases, and 12 bases stayed unmatched. The CDR3 is CASSADRGPREKLFF. CDR3 in DNA: TGTGCCAGCAGCGCAGACAGGGGGCCGCGGGAGAAGCTGTTTTTT.

The chain recombines TRBV6-6 with TRBJ1-1; TRBD1 aligns across 9 bases. Germline CDR1 is MNHNY and CDR2 is SVGAGI (reference sequence). With 5 bases clipped from V and 8 bases from J, the junction kept 12 bases outside the gene matches. This CDR3 is built from 15 residues. Here the CDR3 DNA reads TGTGCCAGCAGTATCCCGGGACAGGGAAAATTCGAAGCTTTCTTT. Protein product: CASSIPGQGKFEAFF.

The chain joins TRBV18 to TRBJ2-7, with 9 nucleotides matching TRBD1. V was clipped by 3 bases and J by 7 bases; unmatched bases: 10. This CDR3 contains 15 residues. Germline CDR1 is KGHSH and CDR2 is LQKENI. DNA of the CDR3: TGTGCCAGCTCACCTAGGACAGGGGAGGTGTATGAGCAGTACTTC. Translation: CASSPRTGEVYEQYF.

The chain joins TRBV4-3 to TRBJ2-5; the match to TRBD1 covers 10 bases. Matching the DNA end better, TRBJ2-7 makes the J call doubtful. CDR1 LGHNA and CDR2 YSLEER come from the germline V gene. The CDR3 runs 17 residues. The chain's CDR3 is CASSQEGTGVTIYEQYF. Written as DNA, the CDR3 is TGCGCCAGCAGCCAAGAGGGGACAGGGGTCACCATCTACGAGCAGTACTTC.

This clone appeared a few times. V is TRBV10-3 and J is TRBJ2-7; 8 nucleotides line up with TRBD1. J gave up 1 base and V 6 bases, and 5 bases lay outside the gene matches. Germline V CDR1 and CDR2: ENHRY, SYGVKD. The CDR3 extends over 14 amino acids. The CDR3 DNA reads as TGTGCCATCAGGGAGACAGGGGAATCCTACGAGCAGTACTTC. Its protein is CAIRETGESYEQYF.

This clone was seen a few times. The V and J genes are TRBV7-2 and TRBJ2-3, with TRBD2 identical over 7 bases. Per the germline V gene, CDR1 is SGHTA and CDR2 is FQGNSA. The trim removed 3 bases at V and 5 bases at J, leaving 8 bases unmatched. CDR3 length: 15 residues. This CDR3 is CASSFGGGRVDTQYF. As DNA, the CDR3 is TGTGCCAGCAGCTTTGGGGGAGGGCGCGTAGATACGCAGTATTTT.

V usage is TRBV18 and J usage is TRBJ2-5, with 11 bases that match TRBD2. The V gene end was trimmed by 0 bases and the J gene end by 2 bases; junction bases not matched to a gene: 8. The CDR3 loop spans 18 amino acids. Per the germline V gene, CDR1 is KGHSH and CDR2 is LQKENI. The CDR3 DNA follows: TGTGCCAGCTCACCACCTCCCGGGACTAGCGGACTACAAGAGACCCAGTACTTC. It is translated as CASSPPPGTSGLQETQYF.

The chain joins TRBV28 to TRBJ2-7; 9 nucleotides align to TRBD1. V lost 7 bases, J lost 4 bases, and 8 bases stayed unmatched. Germline CDR1 and CDR2: MDHEN and SYDVKM. CDR3 length equals 14 residues. The CDR3 sequence is CASTLTGGAYEQYF. CDR3 bases: TGTGCCAGCACTCTAACAGGGGGCGCATACGAGCAGTACTTC.